This TCR beta chain is from a study of PD-1 blockade in classical Hodgkin lymphoma. This CDR3 contains 16 residues. Germline V gene lookup returns CDR1 SGHDT and CDR2 YYEEEE. With 2 bases removed from V and 5 bases from J, the gap between germline ends came to 19 bases. Each and every patient relapsed after autologous stem cell transplantation, and patients got differing brentuximab vedotin exposure. The repertoire was sequenced with immunoSEQ multiplex PCR; TCRdb's copy has only in-frame clones and lacks some. The profile shows fewer than 65,000 clones, 85% to 90% of them singletons. As concerns this clone: The antigen is undetermined. Within the sample, other DNA sequences also encode this same CDR3.

General study points: Complete responders showed a baseline diversity that resembled the diversity of newly diagnosed patients. According to reports, newly diagnosed patients had lower baseline TCR diversity than healthy donors, and relapsed/refractory patients had lower baseline TCR diversity still. Initiation of nivolumab under 1 year after ASCT led to exclusion of patients.

This clonotype was obtained from a human donor with classical Hodgkin lymphoma. The rearrangement links TRBV5-6 to TRBJ1-2; D may be TRBD1 (6 bases). This specimen consisted of peripheral blood mononuclear cells (PBMCs), obtained at baseline. In DNA form, the CDR3 reads TGTGCCAGCAGCTTAAGCAGGGGAATATCGTTATATGGCTACACCTTC. Amino acid sequence: CASSLSRGISLYGYTF.